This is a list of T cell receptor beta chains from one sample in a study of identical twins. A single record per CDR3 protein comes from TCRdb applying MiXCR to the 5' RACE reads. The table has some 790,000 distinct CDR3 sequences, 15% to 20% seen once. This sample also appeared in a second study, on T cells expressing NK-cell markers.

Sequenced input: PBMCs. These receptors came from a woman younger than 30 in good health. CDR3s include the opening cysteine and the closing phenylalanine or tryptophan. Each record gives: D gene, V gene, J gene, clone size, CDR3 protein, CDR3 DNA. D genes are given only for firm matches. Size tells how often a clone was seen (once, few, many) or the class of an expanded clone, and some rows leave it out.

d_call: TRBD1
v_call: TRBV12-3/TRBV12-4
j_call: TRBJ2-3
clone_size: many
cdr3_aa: CASSFDMGTGYTDTQYF
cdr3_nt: TGTGCCAGCAGTTTTGACATGGGGACAGGGTACACAGATACGCAGTATTTT

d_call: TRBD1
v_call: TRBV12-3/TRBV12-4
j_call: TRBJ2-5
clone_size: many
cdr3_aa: CASSLQGAGETQYF
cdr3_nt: TGTGCCAGCAGTTTACAGGGGGCGGGGGAGACCCAGTACTTC

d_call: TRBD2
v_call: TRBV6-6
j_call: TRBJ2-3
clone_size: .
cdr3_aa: CASGSGRDTQYF
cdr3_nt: TGTGCCAGCGGGAGCGGGAGAGATACGCAGTATTTT

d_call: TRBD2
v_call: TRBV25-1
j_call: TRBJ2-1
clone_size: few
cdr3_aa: CASRGVAGASYNEQFF
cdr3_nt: TGTGCCAGCAGGGGGGTAGCGGGAGCGTCCTACAATGAGCAGTTCTTC

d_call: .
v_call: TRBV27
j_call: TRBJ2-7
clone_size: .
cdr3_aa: CASSFAGAPYEQYF
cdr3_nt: TGTGCCAGCAGTTTTGCGGGGGCCCCCTACGAGCAGTACTTC

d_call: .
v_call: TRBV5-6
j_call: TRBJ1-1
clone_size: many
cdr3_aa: CASSLVRSEEAFF
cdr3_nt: TGTGCCAGCAGCTTGGTTCGGAGCGAAGAAGCTTTCTTT

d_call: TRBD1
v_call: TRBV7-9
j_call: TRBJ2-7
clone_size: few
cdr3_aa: CASSSYSGQTGEQYF
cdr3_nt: TGTGCCAGCAGCTCGTACTCGGGACAGACTGGCGAGCAGTACTTC

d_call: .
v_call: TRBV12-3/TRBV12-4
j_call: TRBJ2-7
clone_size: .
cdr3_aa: CASRDSKTYEQYF
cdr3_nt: TGTGCCAGCAGGGACAGTAAGACCTACGAGCAGTACTTC

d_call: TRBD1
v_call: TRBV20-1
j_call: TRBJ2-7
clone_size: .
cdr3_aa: CSASDRAGYEQYF
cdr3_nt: TGCAGTGCTTCGGACAGGGCCGGCTACGAGCAGTACTTC

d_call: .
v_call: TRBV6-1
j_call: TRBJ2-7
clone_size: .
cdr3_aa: CASSALGSSYEQYF
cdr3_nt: TGTGCCAGCAGTGCCCTGGGGAGCTCCTACGAGCAGTACTTC

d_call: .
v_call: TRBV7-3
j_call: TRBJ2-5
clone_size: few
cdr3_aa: CASSSNIQETQYF
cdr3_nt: TGTGCCAGCAGCTCTAATATCCAAGAGACCCAGTACTTC

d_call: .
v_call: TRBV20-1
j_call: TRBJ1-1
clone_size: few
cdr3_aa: CSASRRGTEAFF
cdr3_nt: TGCAGTGCTTCCCGGCGGGGGACTGAAGCTTTCTTT

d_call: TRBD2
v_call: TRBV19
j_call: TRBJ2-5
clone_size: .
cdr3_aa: CASSIGTSGLQETQYF
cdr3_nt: TGTGCCAGTAGTATAGGAACTAGCGGACTACAAGAGACCCAGTACTTC

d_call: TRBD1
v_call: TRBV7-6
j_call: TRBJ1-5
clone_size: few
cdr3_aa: CASSSGQLDNQPQHF
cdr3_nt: TGTGCCAGCAGCTCGGGACAGTTGGACAATCAGCCCCAGCATTTT

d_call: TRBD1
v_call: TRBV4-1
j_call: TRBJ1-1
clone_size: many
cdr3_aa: CASSPTGEITEAFF
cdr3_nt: TGCGCCAGCAGCCCTACAGGGGAAATCACTGAAGCTTTCTTT

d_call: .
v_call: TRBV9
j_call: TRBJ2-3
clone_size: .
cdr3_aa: CASSVLGGPSTDTQYF
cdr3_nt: TGTGCCAGCAGCGTACTAGGGGGGCCTAGCACAGATACGCAGTATTTT

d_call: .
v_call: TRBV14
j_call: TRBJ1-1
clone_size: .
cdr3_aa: CASSNMTGPFTEAFF
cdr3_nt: TGTGCCAGCAGTAACATGACAGGACCCTTCACTGAAGCTTTCTTT

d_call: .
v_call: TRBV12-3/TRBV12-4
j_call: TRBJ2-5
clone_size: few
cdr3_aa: CASSLAVGRQETQYF
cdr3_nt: TGTGCCAGCAGTCTCGCGGTGGGGAGACAAGAGACCCAGTACTTC

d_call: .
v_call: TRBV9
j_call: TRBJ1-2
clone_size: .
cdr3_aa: CASRRRDIQPGANYGYTF
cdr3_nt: TGTGCCAGTCGGCGGAGGGACATACAACCCGGGGCCAACTATGGCTACACCTTC

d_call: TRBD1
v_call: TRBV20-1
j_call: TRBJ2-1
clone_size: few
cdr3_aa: CSAREWTGEPYNEQFF
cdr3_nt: TGCAGTGCTAGAGAATGGACAGGGGAACCCTACAATGAGCAGTTCTTC

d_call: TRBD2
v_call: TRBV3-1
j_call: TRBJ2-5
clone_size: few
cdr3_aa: CASSQRGAEETQYF
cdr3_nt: TGTGCCAGCAGTCAGCGGGGGGCCGAAGAGACCCAGTACTTC

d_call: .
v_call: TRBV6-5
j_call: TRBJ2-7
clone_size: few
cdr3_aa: CASRIFNEQYF
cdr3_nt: TGTGCCAGCAGGATCTTCAACGAGCAGTACTTC

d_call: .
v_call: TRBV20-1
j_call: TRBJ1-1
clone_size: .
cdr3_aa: CSANSRVGGAEAFF
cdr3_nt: TGCAGTGCTAACAGCAGGGTTGGAGGAGCTGAAGCTTTCTTT

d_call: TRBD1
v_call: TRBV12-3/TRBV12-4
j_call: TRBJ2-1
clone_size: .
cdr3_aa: CASRLLYRGRIDEQFF
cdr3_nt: TGTGCCAGCAGGCTCCTTTACAGGGGAAGGATCGATGAGCAGTTCTTC

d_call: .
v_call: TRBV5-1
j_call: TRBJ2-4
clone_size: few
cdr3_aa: CASGGNIQYF
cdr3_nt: TGCGCCAGCGGGGGAAACATTCAGTACTTC

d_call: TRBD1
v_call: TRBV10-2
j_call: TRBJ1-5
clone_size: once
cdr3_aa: CASSERGQIDQPQHF
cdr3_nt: TGCGCCAGCAGTGAGAGGGGACAGATAGATCAGCCCCAGCATTTT

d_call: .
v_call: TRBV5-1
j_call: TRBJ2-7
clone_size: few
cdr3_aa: CASSLAVGVTGEQYF
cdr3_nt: TGCGCCAGCAGCTTGGCTGTCGGGGTGACTGGCGAGCAGTACTTC

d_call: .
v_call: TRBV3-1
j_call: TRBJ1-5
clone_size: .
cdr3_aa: CASSQEVGGIGQPQHF
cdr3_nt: TGTGCCAGCAGCCAAGAAGTCGGAGGGATCGGTCAGCCCCAGCATTTT

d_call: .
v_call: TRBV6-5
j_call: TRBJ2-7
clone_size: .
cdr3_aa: CASSYLRPPYEQYF
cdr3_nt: TGTGCCAGCAGTTACCTACGCCCCCCCTACGAGCAGTACTTC

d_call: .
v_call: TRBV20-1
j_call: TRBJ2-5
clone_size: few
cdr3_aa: CSAKIAETQYF
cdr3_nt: TGCAGTGCTAAGATTGCAGAGACCCAGTACTTC

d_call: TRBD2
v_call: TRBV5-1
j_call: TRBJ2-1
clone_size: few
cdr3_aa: CASSVGTRPLMGQFF
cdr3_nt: TGCGCCAGCAGCGTCGGGACTAGACCTCTAATGGGGCAGTTCTTC

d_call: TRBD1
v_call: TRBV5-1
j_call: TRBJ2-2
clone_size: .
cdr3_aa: CASSGWTGSNTGELFF
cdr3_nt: TGCGCCAGCAGCGGGTGGACAGGGTCGAACACCGGGGAGCTGTTTTTT

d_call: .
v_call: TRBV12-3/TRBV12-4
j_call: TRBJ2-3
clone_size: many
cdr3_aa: CASSFWGDPQYF
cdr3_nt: TGTGCCAGCAGTTTCTGGGGGGATCCGCAGTATTTT

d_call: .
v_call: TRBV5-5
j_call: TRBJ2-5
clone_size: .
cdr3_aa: CASSLVMSQETQYF
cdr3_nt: TGTGCCAGCAGCTTGGTAATGAGCCAAGAGACCCAGTACTTC

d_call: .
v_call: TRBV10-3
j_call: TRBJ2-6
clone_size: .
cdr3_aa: CANQGAGISGANVLTF
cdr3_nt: TGTGCCAACCAGGGTGCGGGTATCTCTGGGGCCAACGTCCTGACTTTC

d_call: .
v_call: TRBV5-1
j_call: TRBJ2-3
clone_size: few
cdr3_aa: CASRQQSSTDTQYF
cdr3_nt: TGCGCCAGCCGCCAACAGTCTAGCACAGATACGCAGTATTTT

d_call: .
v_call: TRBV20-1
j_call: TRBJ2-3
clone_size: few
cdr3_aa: CSAREGVTSTDTQYF
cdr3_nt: TGCAGTGCCAGAGAGGGGGTCACTAGCACAGATACGCAGTATTTT

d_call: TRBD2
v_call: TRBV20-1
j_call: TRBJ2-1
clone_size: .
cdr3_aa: CSARDQRGRFYNEQFF
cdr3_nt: TGCAGTGCTAGAGACCAGCGGGGGAGATTTTACAATGAGCAGTTCTTC

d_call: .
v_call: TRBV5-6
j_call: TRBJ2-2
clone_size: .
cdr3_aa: CASSLVAGTRELFF
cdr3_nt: TGTGCCAGCAGCTTGGTAGCCGGGACGCGGGAGCTGTTTTTT

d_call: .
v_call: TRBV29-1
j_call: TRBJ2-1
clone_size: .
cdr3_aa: CSSLPAAYNEQFF
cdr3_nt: TGCAGCTCCCTCCCCGCAGCCTACAATGAGCAGTTCTTC

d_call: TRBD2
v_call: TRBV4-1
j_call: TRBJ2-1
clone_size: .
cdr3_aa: CASSQDPLLTSGSRPYNEQFF
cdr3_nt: TGCGCCAGCAGCCAAGATCCACTCCTGACTAGCGGGAGTCGGCCCTACAATGAGCAGTTCTTC

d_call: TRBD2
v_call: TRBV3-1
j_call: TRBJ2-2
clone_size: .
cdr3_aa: CASSRKATSGSLTGELFF
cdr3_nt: TGTGCCAGCAGCCGGAAAGCCACTAGCGGGAGTTTGACCGGGGAGCTGTTTTTT

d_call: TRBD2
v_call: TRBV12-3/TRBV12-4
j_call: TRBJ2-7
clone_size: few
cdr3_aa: CASAPPGLRYEQYF
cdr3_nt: TGTGCCAGCGCGCCACCGGGACTACGCTACGAGCAGTACTTC

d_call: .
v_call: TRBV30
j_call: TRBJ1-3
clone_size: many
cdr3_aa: CAWSVLGNTIYF
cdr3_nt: TGTGCCTGGAGTGTACTGGGAAACACCATATATTTT

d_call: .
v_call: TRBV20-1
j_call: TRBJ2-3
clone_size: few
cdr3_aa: CSAQDFTDTQYF
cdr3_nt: TGCAGTGCGCAGGACTTCACAGATACGCAGTATTTT

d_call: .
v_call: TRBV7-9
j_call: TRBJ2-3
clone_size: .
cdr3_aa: CASSRQILTDTQYF
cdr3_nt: TGTGCCAGCAGCAGACAGATCCTCACAGATACGCAGTATTTT

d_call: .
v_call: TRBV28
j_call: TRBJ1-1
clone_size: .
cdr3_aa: CASSRPLGFRNTEAFF
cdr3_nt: TGTGCCAGCAGCCGACCTCTTGGTTTTCGGAACACTGAAGCTTTCTTT

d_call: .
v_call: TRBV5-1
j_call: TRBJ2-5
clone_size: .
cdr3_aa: CASREAAIQETQYF
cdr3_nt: TGCGCCAGCAGAGAAGCGGCTATTCAAGAGACCCAGTACTTC

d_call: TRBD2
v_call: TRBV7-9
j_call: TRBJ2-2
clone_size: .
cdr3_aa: CASSFRPGLVGTGELFF
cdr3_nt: TGTGCCAGCAGCTTTAGACCGGGACTAGTGGGAACCGGGGAGCTGTTTTTT

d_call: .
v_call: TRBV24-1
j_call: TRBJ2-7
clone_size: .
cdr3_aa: CAVGDRSGEQYF
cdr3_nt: TGTGCCGTCGGTGACAGGTCGGGGGAGCAGTACTTC

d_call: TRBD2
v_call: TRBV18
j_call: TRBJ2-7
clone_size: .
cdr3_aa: CASSPQAGGIYEQYF
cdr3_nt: TGTGCCAGCTCCCCGCAAGCGGGGGGAATTTACGAGCAGTACTTC

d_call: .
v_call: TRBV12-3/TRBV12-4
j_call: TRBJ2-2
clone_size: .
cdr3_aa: CASSTQGGNTGELFF
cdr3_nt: TGTGCCAGCAGTACCCAGGGGGGGAACACCGGGGAGCTGTTTTTT